The TCR beta chain described here comes from a study of blood T cell repertoires in COVID-19. Whole-study context: T cells, B-cell-depleted T cells, or PBMCs supplied cDNA or gDNA.

TCRdb's table, derived via immunoSEQ multiplex PCR, lists solely in-frame clones and lacks some. The table lists some 270,000 clones, about 85% of them singletons. CDR1 and CDR2 (germline): SNHLY, FYNNEI. Trimming pared 4 bases from V and 2 bases from J, leaving 15 bases between. There are 16 residues in the CDR3. V and J are TRBV2 and TRBJ1-5; no definite D call. The specimen sequenced was peripheral blood. The sequence came from a human donor with COVID-19, enrolled during active disease. The donor label of this sample is uncertain. The CDR3 sequence is CASSVNGPAGNQPQHF. CDR3 DNA: TGTGCCAGCAGTGTTAACGGCCCGGCGGGCAATCAGCCCCAGCATTTT. Combining the CDR3 with reference TRBV2 and TRBJ1-5 gives the whole variable domain EPEVTQTPSHQVTQMGQEVILRCVPISNHLYFYWYRQILGQKVEFLVSFYNNEISEKSEIFDDQFSVERPDGSNFTLKIRSTKLEDSAMYFCASSVNGPAGNQPQHFGDGTRLSIL.